A single sample gave rise to the 16 T cell receptor beta chains below, sequenced in a study of Ad26.COV2.S vaccination and SARS-CoV-2 variants. TCRdb's copy holds only in-frame clones and misses some; the assay was immunoSEQ multiplex PCR. This table has a few hundred thousand clones, about nine tenths appearing once. Treatment described: roughly 19 received Ad26.COV2.S at low or high dose, single or two shots; a few received placebo; per-sample allocation not given. The investigators took samples on day 63 after the first vaccine or placebo injection. The starting material was peripheral blood, obtained in a trial of Ad26.COV2.S vaccine versus placebo. These TCRs come from a person between 18 and 60 years old who received the Ad26.COV2.S COVID-19 vaccine or a placebo.

The rearrangement links TRBV5-5 to TRBJ1-4; no reliable D call. The V end was cut by 0 bases, the J end by 0 bases, with 3 bases between. CDR3 length: 14 residues. Germline CDR1 reads SGHKS; CDR2 reads YYEKEE (reference sequence). The CDR3 is CASSLGSTNEKLFF. CDR3 in DNA: TGTGCCAGCAGCTTGGGGTCAACTAATGAAAAACTGTTTTTT.

This rearrangement joins TRBV27 to TRBJ2-7; 7 bases match TRBD1. The germline CDR1 and CDR2 sequences are MNHEY and SMNVEV (reference sequence). The CDR3 is 12 amino acids. V lost 5 bases, J lost 7 bases, and 5 bases stayed unmatched. The CDR3 coding sequence is TGTGCCAGCAGTATACAGGGGCGGGAGCAGTACTTC. It specifies CASSIQGREQYF.

CDR3 DNA sequence: TGTGCCAGCAGCTCCCCCGTCGGGGAGCAGTTCTTC. Translated: CASSSPVGEQFF. The gene calls are TRBV9 and TRBJ2-1; D is unresolved. V shed 4 bases and J shed 10 bases, with 12 bases lying between them. Germline V gene sequence: CDR1 SGDLS, CDR2 YYNGEE. The CDR3 extends over 12 amino acids.

This chain links TRBV27 with TRBJ2-3; D gene ambiguous. Germline assignment: CDR1 MNHEY and CDR2 SMNVEV (reference sequence). CDR3 size: 15 residues. Trimming took off 3 bases at V and 0 bases at J, with 10 bases between the two ends. CDR3: CASSFLAPSTDTQYF. In DNA, the CDR3 is TGTGCCAGCAGTTTTTTGGCACCTAGCACAGATACGCAGTATTTT.

The rearrangement uses TRBV6-1 and TRBJ2-7; 10 positions agree with TRBD2. Trimming took 4 bases from V and 4 from J; bases not matched to a gene: 10. The germline CDR1 and CDR2 sequences are MNHNS and SASEGT. This CDR3 has 16 residues. CDR3 in amino acids: CASSGGLASGSYEQYF. CDR3 bases: TGTGCCAGCAGTGGAGGGCTGGCTAGCGGGAGTTACGAGCAGTACTTC.

As DNA, the CDR3 is TGTGCCAGCAGCCCCATCAATGAGCAGTTCTTC. The encoded protein is CASSPINEQFF. The gene calls are TRBV7-2 and TRBJ2-1; D is unresolved. The germline V gene encodes CDR1 SGHTA and CDR2 FQGNSA. The CDR3 covers 11 residues. V was cut by 5 bases and J by 6 bases, with 5 bases left in between.

This clone is a singleton in its sample. The gene calls are TRBV6-5 and TRBJ2-7; 10 positions match TRBD2. The CDR3 has 16 residues. V lost 0 bases and J lost 2; bases outside the gene matches: 4. The germline V gene has CDR1 MNHEY and CDR2 SVGAGI. This CDR3 is CASSYSVLAGAYEQYF. CDR3 sequence (DNA): TGTGCCAGCAGTTACTCGGTGCTAGCGGGAGCCTACGAGCAGTACTTC.

This clone occurred a few times. This chain uses TRBV6-2 or TRBV6-3 with TRBJ2-7; 9 nucleotides match TRBD1. This CDR3 region has 17 residues. With 2 bases clipped from V and 2 bases from J, the junction kept 10 bases outside the gene matches. Germline CDR1 reads MNHEY; CDR2 reads SVGEGT. CDR3 residues: CASSYDPTGGMTYEQYF. The CDR3 DNA sequence: TGTGCCAGCAGTTACGACCCCACAGGGGGCATGACCTACGAGCAGTACTTC.

In its sample, this clone was seen once. The chain uses TRBV24-1 and TRBJ2-3; D uncertain. V gave up 5 bases and J gave up 1 base, with 3 bases separating them. The CDR3 loop spans 12 amino acids. Germline V gene sequence: CDR1 KGHDR, CDR2 SFDVKD. The CDR3, as DNA: TGTGCCACCAGTGGGGGCACAGATACGCAGTATTTT. The encoded protein is CATSGGTDTQYF.

The chain couples TRBV27 to TRBJ2-4, with D maybe TRBD1 (6 bases). V was pared by 5 bases and J by 6 bases, with 11 bases between. The CDR3 length is 13 residues. Looked up from germline, CDR1 is MNHEY and CDR2 is SMNVEV (reference sequence). The CDR3: CASSPGHGNIQYF. The CDR3 region has the DNA TGTGCCAGCAGTCCGGGACACGGAAACATTCAGTACTTC.

The chain employs TRBV27 and TRBJ1-6; D is unclear. Germline CDR1 is MNHEY and CDR2 is SMNVEV (reference sequence). The CDR3 totals 16 residues. Trimming removed 5 bases at V and 3 bases at J, with 14 bases between. The CDR3 nucleotides are TGTGCCAGCAGTCCAGATAGTTTCAACTATAATTCACCCCTCCACTTT. It translates to CASSPDSFNYNSPLHF.

The chain uses TRBV5-4 and TRBJ2-3, with 9 bases aligning to TRBD2. Trimming at V came to 0 bases and at J to 2 bases, leaving 1 base not matched to a gene. CDR3 length: 15 amino acids. CDR1 and CDR2 (germline): SGHNT, YYREEE (reference sequence). The CDR3 protein is CASSLGLADTDTQYF. CDR3 DNA: TGTGCCAGCAGCTTGGGACTAGCGGACACAGATACGCAGTATTTT.

The rearrangement joins TRBV5-5 to TRBJ2-7; possibly TRBD2 for D (7 bases). Germline V gene lookup returns CDR1 SGHKS and CDR2 YYEKEE (reference sequence). The CDR3 runs to 16 residues. Trimming pared 2 bases from V and 2 bases from J, leaving 17 bases between. The chain's CDR3 is CASSFAPWEGAYEQYF. As DNA, the CDR3 is TGTGCCAGCAGCTTTGCCCCCTGGGAGGGGGCCTACGAGCAGTACTTC.

V gene TRBV29-1 combines with J gene TRBJ2-3; D remains ambiguous. CDR1 is SQVTM and CDR2 is ANQGSEA in the germline V gene. The V gene lost 2 bases and the J gene lost 4 bases, with 10 bases spanning the gap. This CDR3 contains 13 residues. The CDR3 DNA reads TGCAGCGTTGAACGTGGGTTAGCAGATACGCAGTATTTT. This codes for CSVERGLADTQYF.

The J gene is TRBJ1-2, the V gene TRBV29-1, with 10 positions matching TRBD1. This CDR3 has 13 amino acids. V gave up 0 bases and J gave up 8 bases; unmatched junction bases: 3. The germline CDR1 and CDR2 sequences are SQVTM and ANQGSEA. The CDR3 coding sequence is TGCAGCGTTGAAGAAGGGACAGGGGTCGGCTACACCTTC. Translation gives CSVEEGTGVGYTF.

The V and J genes are TRBV6-2 or TRBV6-3 and TRBJ2-2; 9 bases map to TRBD1. Germline V gene lookup returns CDR1 MNHEY and CDR2 SVGEGT. After removal of 2 bases from V and 5 bases from J, the junction contained 3 bases not matched to a gene. The CDR3 sequence is 15 residues long. The CDR3 here is CASSYETGGTGELFF. The CDR3 DNA is TGTGCCAGCAGTTACGAGACAGGGGGAACCGGGGAGCTGTTTTTT.